This TCR beta chain came from a study of graft-versus-host responses after intestinal transplantation. Overall study: Multivisceral, liver-intestinal, or isolated intestinal transplants were performed in recipients.

CDR3 size: 15 residues. Germline CDR1 and CDR2: MNHEY and SVGAGI. The J segment lost 5 bases and the V segment lost 4 bases, leaving 9 bases of the junction unmatched. In its sample, this clone was seen a few times. The antigen is not known. The method was immunoSEQ multiplex PCR; TCRdb's version includes in-frame clones alone and lacks a portion of them. The sample has about 88,000 clones, roughly 88% seen once. Findings and caveats of the study: GvH clonotypes were identified within recipient marrow, with a subset emerging first in ileum or blood.

The specimen comprised unstimulated CD4+ T cells sorted from spleen or lymph node cells, sampled before intestinal transplant. The chain carries TRBV6-5 and TRBJ2-7, with TRBD1 matching over 9 bases. This sequence originates from a human donor who received an intestinal transplant. The CDR3 nucleotides read TGTGCCAGCAGTTTCACCGGGACAGGGCCTCACGAGCAGTACTTC. Translation: CASSFTGTGPHEQYF.